This T cell receptor (beta chain) derives from a study of T-cell reconstitution after alpha-beta-depleted transplantation in children. Regarding the study as a whole: At around two months after transplant, the alpha-beta T cells were reportedly derived from several hundred expanded clones that came from non-depleted graft cells. Once a year had passed after transplant, T-cell counts and diversity came mostly from newly produced T cells.

J was trimmed by 4 bases and V by 6 bases; bases with no gene match: 9. The CDR3 covers 15 residues. This clonotype was detected ten times or more. Its target is unknown. The TCRbeta library was prepared with unique molecular identifiers. TCRdb reanalysed the PCR reads using MiXCR and keeps one entry per CDR3 protein. The profile shows 700,000 to 950,000 distinct CDR3 sequences, 15% to 20% of them singletons. This clonotype was obtained from a male patient under 18 who had a stem cell transplant for acute lymphoblastic leukemia, so the T cells may come from the graft donor. The chain joins TRBV12-3 or TRBV12-4 to TRBJ1-1; 9 positions agree with TRBD1. The specimen comprised PBMCs, mostly from graft donor cells, sampled 360 days after TCRalphabeta/CD19-depleted stem cell transplant. In nucleotides, the CDR3 is TGTGCCAGCAGGGGACAGGGTCCGCTGAGCACTGAAGCTTTCTTT. Translating it yields CASRGQGPLSTEAFF.